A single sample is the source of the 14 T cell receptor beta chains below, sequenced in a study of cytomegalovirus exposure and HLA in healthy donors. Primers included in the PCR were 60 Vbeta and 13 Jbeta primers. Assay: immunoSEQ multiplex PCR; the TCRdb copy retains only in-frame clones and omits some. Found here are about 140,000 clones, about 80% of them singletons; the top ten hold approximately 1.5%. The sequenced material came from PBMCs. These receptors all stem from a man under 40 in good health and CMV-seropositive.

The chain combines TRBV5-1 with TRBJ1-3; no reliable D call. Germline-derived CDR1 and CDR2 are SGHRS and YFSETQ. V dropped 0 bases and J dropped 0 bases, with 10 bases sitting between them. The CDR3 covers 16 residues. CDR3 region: CASSLVAATSGNTIYF. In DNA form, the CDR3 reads TGCGCCAGCAGCTTGGTCGCGGCCACCTCTGGAAACACCATATATTTT.

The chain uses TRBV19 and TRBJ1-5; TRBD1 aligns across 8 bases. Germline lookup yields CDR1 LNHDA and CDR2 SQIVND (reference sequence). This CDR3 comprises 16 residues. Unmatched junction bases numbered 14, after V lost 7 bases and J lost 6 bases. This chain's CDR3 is CASTTIRQGSAQPQHF. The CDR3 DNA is TGTGCCAGTACGACAATCAGACAGGGGTCGGCTCAGCCCCAGCATTTT.

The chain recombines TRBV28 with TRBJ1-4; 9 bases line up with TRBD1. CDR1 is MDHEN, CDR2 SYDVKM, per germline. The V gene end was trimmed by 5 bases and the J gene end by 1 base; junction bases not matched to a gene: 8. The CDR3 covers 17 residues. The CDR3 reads CASSPPGQGRTNEKLFF. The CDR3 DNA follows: TGTGCCAGCAGTCCTCCGGGACAGGGTCGAACTAATGAAAAACTGTTTTTT.

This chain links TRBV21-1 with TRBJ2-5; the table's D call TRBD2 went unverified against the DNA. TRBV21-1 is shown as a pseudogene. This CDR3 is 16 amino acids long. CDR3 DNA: TGTGCCAGCAGCAAAGCTGAGCGGGGGGGCGAAGAGACCCAGTACTTC. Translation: CASSKAERGGEETQYF.

CDR3 sequence (DNA): TGTGCCAGCAGTGAGAGCGCAGACAGCCAAGAGACCCAGTACTTC. It codes for CASSESADSQETQYF. The chain couples TRBV25-1 to TRBJ2-5, with D possibly TRBD1 on 5 matching bases. CDR1 and CDR2 (germline): MGHDK, SYGVNS. The CDR3 contains 15 residues. The ends were cut back, 3 bases at V and 1 base at J, with 12 bases in the middle. Full variable domain (rest looked up from reference TRBV25-1 and TRBJ2-5): EADIYQTPRYLVIGTGKKITLECSQTMGHDKMYWYQQDPGMELHLIHYSYGVNSTEKGDLSSESTVSRIRTEHFPLTLESARPSHTSQYLCASSESADSQETQYFGPGTRLLVL.

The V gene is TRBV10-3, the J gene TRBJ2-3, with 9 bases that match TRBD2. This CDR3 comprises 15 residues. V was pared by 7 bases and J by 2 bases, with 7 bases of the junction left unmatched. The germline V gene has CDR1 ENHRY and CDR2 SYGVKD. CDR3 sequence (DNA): TGTGCCATCATGGGCGCTAGCGGGAACACAGATACGCAGTATTTT. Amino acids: CAIMGASGNTDTQYF.

The CDR3 DNA reads as TGTGCCAGCTCACCACGGGACAGGGACACTGAAGCTTTCTTT. Its translation is CASSPRDRDTEAFF. The chain recombines TRBV18 with TRBJ1-1; 9 bases map to TRBD1. CDR1 and CDR2 from the germline V gene are KGHSH and LQKENI. This CDR3 region has 14 residues. The junction had 0 bases not matched to a gene; V was cut back by 1 base and J by 3 bases. The full variable domain, rest sourced from reference TRBV18 and TRBJ1-1, is NAGVMQNPRHLVRRRGQEARLRCSPMKGHSHVYWYRQLPEEGLKFMVYLQKENIIDESGMPKERFSAEFPKEGPSILRIQQVVRGDSAAYFCASSPRDRDTEAFFGQGTRLTVV.

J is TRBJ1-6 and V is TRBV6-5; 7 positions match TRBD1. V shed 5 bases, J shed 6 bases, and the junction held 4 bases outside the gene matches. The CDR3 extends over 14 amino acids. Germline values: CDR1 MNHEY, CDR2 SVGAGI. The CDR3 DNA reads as TGTGCCAGCAGTGGGGGACAGTCTAATTCACCCCTCCACTTT. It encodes CASSGGQSNSPLHF.

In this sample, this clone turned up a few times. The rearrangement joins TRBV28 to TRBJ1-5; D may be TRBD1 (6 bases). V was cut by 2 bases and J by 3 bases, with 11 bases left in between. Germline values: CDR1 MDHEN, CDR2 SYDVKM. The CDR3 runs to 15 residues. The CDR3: CASSLRGAFNQPQHF. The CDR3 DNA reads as TGTGCCAGCAGTTTACGGGGGGCTTTCAATCAGCCCCAGCATTTT.

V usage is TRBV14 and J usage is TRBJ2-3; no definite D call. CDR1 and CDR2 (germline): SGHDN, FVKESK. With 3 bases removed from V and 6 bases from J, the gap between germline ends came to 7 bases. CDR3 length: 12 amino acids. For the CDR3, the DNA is TGTGCCAGCAGCCACCTCGTGGATACGCAGTATTTT. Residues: CASSHLVDTQYF.

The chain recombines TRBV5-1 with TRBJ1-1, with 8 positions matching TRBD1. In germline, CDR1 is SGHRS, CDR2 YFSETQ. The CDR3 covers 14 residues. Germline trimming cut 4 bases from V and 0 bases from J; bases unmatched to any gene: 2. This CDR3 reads CASSRTGMNTEAFF. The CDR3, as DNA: TGCGCCAGCAGCCGGACAGGGATGAACACTGAAGCTTTCTTT.

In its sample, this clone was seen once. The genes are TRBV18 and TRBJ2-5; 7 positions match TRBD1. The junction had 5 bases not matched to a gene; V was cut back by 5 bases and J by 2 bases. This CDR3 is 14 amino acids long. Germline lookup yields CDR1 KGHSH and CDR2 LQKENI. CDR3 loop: CASSTQGLQETQYF. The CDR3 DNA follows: TGTGCCAGCTCAACACAGGGGTTACAAGAGACCCAGTACTTC. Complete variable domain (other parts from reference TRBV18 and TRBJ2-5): NAGVMQNPRHLVRRRGQEARLRCSPMKGHSHVYWYRQLPEEGLKFMVYLQKENIIDESGMPKERFSAEFPKEGPSILRIQQVVRGDSAAYFCASSTQGLQETQYFGPGTRLLVL.

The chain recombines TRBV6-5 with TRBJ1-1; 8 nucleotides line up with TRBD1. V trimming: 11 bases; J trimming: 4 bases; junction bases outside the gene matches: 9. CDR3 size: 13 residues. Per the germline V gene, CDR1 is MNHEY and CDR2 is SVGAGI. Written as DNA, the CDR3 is TGTGCCGGCAATCAGGGGGCTGGCACTGAAGCTTTCTTT. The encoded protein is CAGNQGAGTEAFF.

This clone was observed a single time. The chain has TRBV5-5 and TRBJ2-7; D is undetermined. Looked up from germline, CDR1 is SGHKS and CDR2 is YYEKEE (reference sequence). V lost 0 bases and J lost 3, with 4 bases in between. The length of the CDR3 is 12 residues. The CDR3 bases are TGTGCCAGCAGCTTGGGGCTCTACGAGCAGTACTTC. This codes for CASSLGLYEQYF.